This T cell receptor (beta chain) was obtained from a study of blood T cell repertoires in COVID-19. Per the germline V gene, CDR1 is KGHSH and CDR2 is LQKENI. Trimming cost V 0 bases and J 4 bases, with 15 bases left between them. This CDR3 contains 16 residues. Original analysis: Reference gene primer amplification gave nucleated cell count estimates. Some clones are missing from TCRdb's copy, which holds only in-frame ones; the method was immunoSEQ multiplex PCR. That table supplies the V and J calls and clone size; D and trimming were determined from the DNA. The sample yields fewer than 600,000 clones, 85% to 90% seen once.

The chain is built from TRBV18 and TRBJ2-5, with TRBD1 as a possible D gene (6 bases). The sequenced material came from PBMCs or T cells enriched from blood (not recorded which). The clonotype comes from a woman in her forties who had recovered from COVID-19. Written as DNA, the CDR3 is TGTGCCAGCTCACCACCTGATACAGGGTTTTCAGAGACCCAGTACTTC. Translation gives CASSPPDTGFSETQYF.